This entry concerns a single TCR beta chain. The sample belongs to a study of blood T cell repertoires in COVID-19. Measured with immunoSEQ multiplex PCR; TCRdb has only the in-frame clones, and not every one. The data contain 250,000 to 300,000 clones, around 86% of them seen just once; the ten biggest clones take up approximately 0.85%. The CDR3 is 15 amino acids. CDR1 is MDHEN, CDR2 SYDVKM, per germline. Trimming took 6 bases from V and 4 from J, leaving 15 bases between them. This sequence joins TRBV28 and TRBJ1-4; tentatively, D is TRBD1 (6 bases). The source is a woman aged 40 to 50 who had recovered from COVID-19. The sequencing sample was made of peripheral blood. The CDR3 DNA is TGTGCCAGCAGCAAGGAAGGGGGACATAATGAAAAACTGTTTTTT. Translated: CASSKEGGHNEKLFF.